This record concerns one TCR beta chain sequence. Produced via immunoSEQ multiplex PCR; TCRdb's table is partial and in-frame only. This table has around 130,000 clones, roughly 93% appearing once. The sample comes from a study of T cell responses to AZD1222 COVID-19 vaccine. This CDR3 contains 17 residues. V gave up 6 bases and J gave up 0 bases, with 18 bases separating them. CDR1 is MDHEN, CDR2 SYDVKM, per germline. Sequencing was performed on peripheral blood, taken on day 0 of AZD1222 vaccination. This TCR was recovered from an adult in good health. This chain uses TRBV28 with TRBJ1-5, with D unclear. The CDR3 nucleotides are TGTGCCAGCAGGGTAGATCGTTGGGGTTATAGCAATCAGCCCCAGCATTTT. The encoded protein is CASRVDRWGYSNQPQHF.